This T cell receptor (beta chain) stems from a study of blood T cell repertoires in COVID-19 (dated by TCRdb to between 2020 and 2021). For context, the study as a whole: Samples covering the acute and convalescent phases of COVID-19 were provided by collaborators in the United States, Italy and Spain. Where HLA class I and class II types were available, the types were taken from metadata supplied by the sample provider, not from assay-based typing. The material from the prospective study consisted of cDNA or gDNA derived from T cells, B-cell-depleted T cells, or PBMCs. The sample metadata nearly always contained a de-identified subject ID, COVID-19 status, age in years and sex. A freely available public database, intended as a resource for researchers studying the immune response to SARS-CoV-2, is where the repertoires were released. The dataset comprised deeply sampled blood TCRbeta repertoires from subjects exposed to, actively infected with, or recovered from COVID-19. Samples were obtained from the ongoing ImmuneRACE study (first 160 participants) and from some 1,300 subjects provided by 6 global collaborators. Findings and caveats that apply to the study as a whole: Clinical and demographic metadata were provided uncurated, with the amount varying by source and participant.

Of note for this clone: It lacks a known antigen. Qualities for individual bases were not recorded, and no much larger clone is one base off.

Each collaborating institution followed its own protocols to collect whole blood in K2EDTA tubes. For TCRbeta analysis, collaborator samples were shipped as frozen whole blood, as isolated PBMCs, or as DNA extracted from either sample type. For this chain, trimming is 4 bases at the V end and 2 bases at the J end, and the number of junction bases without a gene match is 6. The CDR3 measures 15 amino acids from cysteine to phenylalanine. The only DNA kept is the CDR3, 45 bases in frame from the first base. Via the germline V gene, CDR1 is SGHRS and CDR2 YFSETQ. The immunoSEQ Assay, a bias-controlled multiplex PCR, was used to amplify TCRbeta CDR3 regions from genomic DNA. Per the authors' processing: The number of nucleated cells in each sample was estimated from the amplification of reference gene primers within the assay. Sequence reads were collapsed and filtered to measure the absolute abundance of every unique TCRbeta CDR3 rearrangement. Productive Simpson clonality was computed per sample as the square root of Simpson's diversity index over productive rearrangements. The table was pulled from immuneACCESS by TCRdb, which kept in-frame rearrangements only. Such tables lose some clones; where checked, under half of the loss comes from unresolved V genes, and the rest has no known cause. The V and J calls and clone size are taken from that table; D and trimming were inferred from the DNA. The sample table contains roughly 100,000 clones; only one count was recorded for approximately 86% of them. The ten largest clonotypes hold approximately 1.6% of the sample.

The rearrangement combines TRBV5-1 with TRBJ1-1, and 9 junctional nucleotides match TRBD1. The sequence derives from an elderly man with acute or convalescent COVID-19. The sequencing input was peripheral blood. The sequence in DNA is TGCGCCAGCAGCCCCCTGACAGGGGGTAACACTGAAGCTTTCTTT. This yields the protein CASSPLTGGNTEAFF.